The next 2 T cell receptor beta chains were all read from a single sample in a study of cytomegalovirus exposure and HLA in healthy donors. Sequenced by immunoSEQ multiplex PCR; TCRdb stores in-frame clones only, minus some. The sample holds 150,000 to 200,000 clones, roughly nine tenths seen once. The sample taken for sequencing was PBMCs. The source of these receptors is a young man in good health and CMV-seropositive.

The CDR3, as DNA: TGTGCCAGCAGTGCCGGGACGGTTGGTTACGCTTTCTTT. Protein product: CASSAGTVGYAFF. V gene TRBV5-6 combines with J gene TRBJ1-1; D is possibly TRBD1 (5 bases). V dropped 5 bases and J dropped 11 bases, with 19 bases sitting between them. The CDR3 consists of 13 residues. Germline V gene lookup returns CDR1 SGHDT and CDR2 YYEEEE. The full variable domain, completed using reference TRBV5-6 and TRBJ1-1, is DAGVTQSPTHLIKTRGQQVTLRCSPKSGHDTVSWYQQALGQGPQFIFQYYEEEERQRGNFPDRFSGHQFPNYSSELNVNALLLGDSALYLCASSAGTVGYAFFGQGTRLTVV.

About this clone itself: Other DNA sequences of this sample code for an identical CDR3. This chain uses TRBV7-9 with TRBJ2-5, with TRBD2 matching 7 bases. Trimming took 0 bases from V and 3 from J; bases not matched to a gene: 1. Germline V gene lookup returns CDR1 SEHNR and CDR2 FQNEAQ (reference sequence). The CDR3 sequence is 14 residues long. CDR3 in amino acids: CASSLAGGEETQYF. CDR3 sequence (DNA): TGTGCCAGCAGCTTAGCGGGAGGGGAAGAGACCCAGTACTTC.